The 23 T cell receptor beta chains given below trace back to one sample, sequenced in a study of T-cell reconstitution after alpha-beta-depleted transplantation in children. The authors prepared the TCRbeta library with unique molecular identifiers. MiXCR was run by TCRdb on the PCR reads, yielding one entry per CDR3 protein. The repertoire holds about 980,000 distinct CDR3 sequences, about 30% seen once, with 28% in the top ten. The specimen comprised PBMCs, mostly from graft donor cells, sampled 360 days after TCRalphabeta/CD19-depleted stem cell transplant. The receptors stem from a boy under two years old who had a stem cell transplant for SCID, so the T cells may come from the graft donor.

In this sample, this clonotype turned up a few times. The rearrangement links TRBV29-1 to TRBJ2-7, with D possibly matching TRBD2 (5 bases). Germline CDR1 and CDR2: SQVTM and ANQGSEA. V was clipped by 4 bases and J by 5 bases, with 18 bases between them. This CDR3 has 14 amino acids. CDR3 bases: TGCAGCGTTGGAAGTGGTAGGGCCGGGGACGAGCAGTACTTC. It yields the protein CSVGSGRAGDEQYF.

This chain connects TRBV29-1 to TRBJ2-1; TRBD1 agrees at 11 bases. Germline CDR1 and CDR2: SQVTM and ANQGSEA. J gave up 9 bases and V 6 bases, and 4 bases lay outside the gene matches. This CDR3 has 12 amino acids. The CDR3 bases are TGCAGCGTAGGACAGGGGGCGGGTGAGCAGTTCTTC. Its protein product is CSVGQGAGEQFF.

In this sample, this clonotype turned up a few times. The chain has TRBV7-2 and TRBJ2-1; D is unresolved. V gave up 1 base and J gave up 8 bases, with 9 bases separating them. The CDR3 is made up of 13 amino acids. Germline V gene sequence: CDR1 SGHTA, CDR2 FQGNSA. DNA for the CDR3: TGTGCCAGCAGCTTAGGTGCTTCGGATGAGCAGTTCTTC. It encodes CASSLGASDEQFF.

As DNA, the CDR3 is TGTGCCAGCAGCCCGGACGTTTGGCAGCCCCAGCATTTT. It codes for CASSPDVWQPQHF. The chain is built from TRBV4-2 and TRBJ1-5; D is ambiguous. Trimming took 4 bases from V and 7 from J, leaving 11 bases between them. CDR1 LGHNA and CDR2 YNFKEQ come from the germline V gene. The CDR3 has 13 residues.

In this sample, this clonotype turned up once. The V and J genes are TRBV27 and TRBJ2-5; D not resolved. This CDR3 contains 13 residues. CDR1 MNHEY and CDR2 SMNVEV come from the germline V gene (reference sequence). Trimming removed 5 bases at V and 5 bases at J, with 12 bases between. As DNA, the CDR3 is TGTGCCAGCAGTACCTTATTGGGGGAGACCCAGTACTTC. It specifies CASSTLLGETQYF.

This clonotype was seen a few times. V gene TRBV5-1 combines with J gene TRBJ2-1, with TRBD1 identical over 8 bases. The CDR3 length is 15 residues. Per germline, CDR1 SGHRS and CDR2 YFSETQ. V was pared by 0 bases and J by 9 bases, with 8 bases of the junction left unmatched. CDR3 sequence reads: CASSLGQGNYGEQFF. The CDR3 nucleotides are TGCGCCAGCAGCTTGGGACAGGGGAATTATGGTGAGCAGTTCTTC. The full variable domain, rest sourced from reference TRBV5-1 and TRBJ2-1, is KAGVTQTPRYLIKTRGQQVTLSCSPISGHRSVSWYQQTPGQGLQFLFEYFSETQRNKGNFPGRFSGRQFSNSRSEMNVSTLELGDSALYLCASSLGQGNYGEQFFGPGTRLTVL.

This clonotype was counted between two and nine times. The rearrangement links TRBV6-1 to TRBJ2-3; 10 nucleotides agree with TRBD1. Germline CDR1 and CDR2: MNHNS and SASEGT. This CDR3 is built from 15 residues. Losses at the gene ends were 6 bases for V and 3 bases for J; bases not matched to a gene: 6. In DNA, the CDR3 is TGTGCCAGCAGGAACGACAGGGGGCAGACAGATACGCAGTATTTT. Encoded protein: CASRNDRGQTDTQYF.

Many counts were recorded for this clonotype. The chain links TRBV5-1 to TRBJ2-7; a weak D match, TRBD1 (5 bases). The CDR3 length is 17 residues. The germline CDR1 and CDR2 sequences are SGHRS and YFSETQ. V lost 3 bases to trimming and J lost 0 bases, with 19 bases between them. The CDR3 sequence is CASSSDLDSPFSYEQYF. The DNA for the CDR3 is TGCGCCAGCAGCTCGGACCTTGACAGTCCCTTCTCCTACGAGCAGTACTTC.

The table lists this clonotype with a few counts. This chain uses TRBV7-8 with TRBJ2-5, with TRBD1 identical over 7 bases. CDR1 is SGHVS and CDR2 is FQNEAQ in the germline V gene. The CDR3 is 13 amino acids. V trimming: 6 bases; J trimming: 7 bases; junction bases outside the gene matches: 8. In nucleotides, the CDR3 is TGTGCCAGCAGAACAGGGGTCGGAAGGACCCAGTACTTC. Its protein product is CASRTGVGRTQYF.

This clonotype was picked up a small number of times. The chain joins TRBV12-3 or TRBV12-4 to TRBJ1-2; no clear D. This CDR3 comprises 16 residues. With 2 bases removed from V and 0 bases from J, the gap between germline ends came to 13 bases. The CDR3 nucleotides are TGTGCCAGCAGTTTAATTCCCAGTGGAGCTAACTATGGCTACACCTTC. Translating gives CASSLIPSGANYGYTF.

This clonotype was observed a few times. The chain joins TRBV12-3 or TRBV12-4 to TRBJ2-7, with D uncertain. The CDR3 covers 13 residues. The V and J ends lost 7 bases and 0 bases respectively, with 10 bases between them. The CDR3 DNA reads TGTGCCAGCACTCTCTGGGGCTCCTACGAGCAGTACTTC. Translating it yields CASTLWGSYEQYF.

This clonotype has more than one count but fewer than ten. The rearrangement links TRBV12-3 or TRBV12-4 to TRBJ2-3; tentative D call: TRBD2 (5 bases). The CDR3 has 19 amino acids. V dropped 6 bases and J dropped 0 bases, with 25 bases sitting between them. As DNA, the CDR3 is TGTGCCAGCAGCGTCAGAATGGGAAACCGGGATCAGAGCACAGATACGCAGTATTTT. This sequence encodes CASSVRMGNRDQSTDTQYF.

The chain's CDR3 is CSALLAGGLGELFF. The CDR3 region has the DNA TGCAGTGCCCTACTAGCGGGGGGGCTCGGGGAGCTGTTTTTT. The chain employs TRBV20-1 and TRBJ2-2; 13 bases match TRBD2. The V gene's germline CDR1 is DFQATT and CDR2 SNEGSKA (reference sequence). The CDR3 sequence is 14 residues long. The trim removed 6 bases at V and 7 bases at J, leaving 5 bases unmatched.

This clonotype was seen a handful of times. The CDR3 region has the DNA TGTGCCAGCAGCCGGGACAGGGTCGGGACCGGGGAGCTGTTTTTT. Amino acid sequence: CASSRDRVGTGELFF. The chain employs TRBV12-3 or TRBV12-4 and TRBJ2-2; 9 bases are shared with TRBD1. V lost 6 bases, J lost 5 bases, and 7 bases stayed unmatched. CDR3 length: 15 residues.

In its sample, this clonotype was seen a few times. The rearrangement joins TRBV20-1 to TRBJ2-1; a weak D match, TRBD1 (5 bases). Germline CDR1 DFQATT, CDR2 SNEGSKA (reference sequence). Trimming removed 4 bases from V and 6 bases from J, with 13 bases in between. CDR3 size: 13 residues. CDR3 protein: CSATYWGLNEQFF. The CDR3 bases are TGCAGTGCTACATATTGGGGCCTCAATGAGCAGTTCTTC.

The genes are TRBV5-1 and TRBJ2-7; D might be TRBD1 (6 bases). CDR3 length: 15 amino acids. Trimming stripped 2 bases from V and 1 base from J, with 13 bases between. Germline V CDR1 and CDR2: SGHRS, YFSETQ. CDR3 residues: CASSFSQGPSYEQYF. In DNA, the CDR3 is TGCGCCAGCAGCTTTTCACAGGGCCCGTCCTACGAGCAGTACTTC. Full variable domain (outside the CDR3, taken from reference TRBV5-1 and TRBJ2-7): KAGVTQTPRYLIKTRGQQVTLSCSPISGHRSVSWYQQTPGQGLQFLFEYFSETQRNKGNFPGRFSGRQFSNSRSEMNVSTLELGDSALYLCASSFSQGPSYEQYFGPGTRLTVT.

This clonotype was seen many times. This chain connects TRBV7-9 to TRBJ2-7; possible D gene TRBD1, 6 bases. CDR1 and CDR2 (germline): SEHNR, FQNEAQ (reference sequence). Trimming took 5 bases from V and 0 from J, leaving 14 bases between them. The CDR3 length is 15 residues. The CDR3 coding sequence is TGTGCCAGCAGCCTTCCTGACAGGCTCTCCTACGAGCAGTACTTC. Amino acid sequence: CASSLPDRLSYEQYF.

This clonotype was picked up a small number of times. In DNA, the CDR3 is TGTGCCAGCACCGAGGACAGAGCGTACTCCTACAATGAGCAGTTCTTC. Its translation is CASTEDRAYSYNEQFF. V is TRBV12-3 or TRBV12-4 and J is TRBJ2-1; D may be TRBD1 (6 bases). CDR3 size: 16 residues. Between the trimmed V and J ends, which lost 7 bases and 0 bases, there was a span of 16 bases.

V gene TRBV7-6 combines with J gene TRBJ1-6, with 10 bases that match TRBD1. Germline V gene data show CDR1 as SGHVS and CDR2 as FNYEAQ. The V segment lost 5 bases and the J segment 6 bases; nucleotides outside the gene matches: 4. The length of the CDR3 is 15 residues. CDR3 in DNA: TGTGCCAGCAGCCCGACAGGGGGCGGTAATTCACCCCTCCACTTT. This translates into CASSPTGGGNSPLHF.

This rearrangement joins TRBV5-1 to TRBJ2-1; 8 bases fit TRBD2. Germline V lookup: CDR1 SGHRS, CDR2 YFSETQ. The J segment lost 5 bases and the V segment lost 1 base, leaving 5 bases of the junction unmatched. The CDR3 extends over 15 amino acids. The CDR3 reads CASSLFGGADNEQFF. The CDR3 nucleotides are TGCGCCAGCAGCTTGTTCGGGGGGGCGGACAATGAGCAGTTCTTC.

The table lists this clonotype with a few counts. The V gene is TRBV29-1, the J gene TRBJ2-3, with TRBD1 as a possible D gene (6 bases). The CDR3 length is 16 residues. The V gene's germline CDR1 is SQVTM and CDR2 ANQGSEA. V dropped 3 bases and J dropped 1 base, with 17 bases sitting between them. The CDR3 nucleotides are TGCAGCGTTGAGGGCAGGGGCTTTGCTGGCACAGATACGCAGTATTTT. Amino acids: CSVEGRGFAGTDTQYF.

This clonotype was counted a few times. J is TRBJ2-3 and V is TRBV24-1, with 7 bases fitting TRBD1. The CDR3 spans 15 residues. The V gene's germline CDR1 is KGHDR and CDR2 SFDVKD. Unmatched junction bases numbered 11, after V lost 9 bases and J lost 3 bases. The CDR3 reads CATQPGTVVTDTQYF. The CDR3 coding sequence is TGTGCCACCCAACCCGGGACAGTGGTAACAGATACGCAGTATTTT.

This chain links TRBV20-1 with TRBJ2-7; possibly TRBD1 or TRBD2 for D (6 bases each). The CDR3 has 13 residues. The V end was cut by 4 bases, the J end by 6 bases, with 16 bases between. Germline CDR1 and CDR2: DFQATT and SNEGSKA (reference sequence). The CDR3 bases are TGCAGTGCTACGGGGGCAGGGGCTGGCGAGCAGTACTTC. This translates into CSATGAGAGEQYF.